The 13 T cell receptor beta chains reported below all come from one sample, sequenced in a study of beta chain features in type 1 diabetes. Expressed TCRB transcripts were sequenced, since all the RNA that had been isolated was reverse transcribed. Method: immunoSEQ multiplex PCR; TCRdb's copy keeps in-frame clones and lacks some. The data contain around 12,000 clones, under 50% of them seen just once; the ten biggest clones take up over 0.95%. The source material was stem cell memory CD4+ T cells from blood. The source is a man younger than 35 in good health.

This rearrangement joins TRBV5-6 to TRBJ2-5; TRBD2 agrees at 8 bases. The CDR3 length is 14 residues. After removal of 3 bases from V and 2 bases from J, the junction contained 3 bases not matched to a gene. Germline loops: CDR1 SGHDT, CDR2 YYEEEE. CDR3 sequence reads: CASSWVAGQETQYF. The CDR3 region has the DNA TGTGCCAGCAGCTGGGTAGCGGGGCAAGAGACCCAGTACTTC.

The chain carries TRBV5-8 and TRBJ2-4; a weak D match, TRBD2 (7 bases). Germline V gives CDR1 SGHTS, CDR2 YDEGEE. Trimming removed 1 base at V and 1 base at J, with 15 bases between. The CDR3 sequence is 17 residues long. The CDR3 DNA sequence: TGTGCCAGCAGCTTGAACGTGGGGGGGCAGGCCAAAAACATTCAGTACTTC. Translating gives CASSLNVGGQAKNIQYF. The full variable domain, its missing parts supplied by reference TRBV5-8 and TRBJ2-4, is EAGVTQSPTHLIKTRGQQATLRCSPISGHTSVYWYQQALGLGLQFLLWYDEGEERNRGNFPPRFSGRQFPNYSSELNVNALELEDSALYLCASSLNVGGQAKNIQYFGAGTRLSVL.

V usage is TRBV5-6 and J usage is TRBJ1-2; D not resolved. V lost 0 bases and J lost 8, with 14 bases in between. The CDR3 has 14 amino acids. Germline CDR1 and CDR2: SGHDT and YYEEEE. This CDR3 is CASSLGIPELGYTF. DNA for the CDR3: TGTGCCAGCAGCTTGGGAATTCCTGAGTTGGGCTACACCTTC. Looking up the rest from reference TRBV5-6 and TRBJ1-2 gives the full variable domain: DAGVTQSPTHLIKTRGQQVTLRCSPKSGHDTVSWYQQALGQGPQFIFQYYEEEERQRGNFPDRFSGHQFPNYSSELNVNALLLGDSALYLCASSLGIPELGYTFGSGTRLTVV.

This chain uses TRBV4-2 with TRBJ1-6, with 8 nucleotides matching TRBD1. The V and J ends lost 3 bases and 4 bases, in that order; junction bases with no gene match: 5. The germline V gene has CDR1 LGHNA and CDR2 YNFKEQ. The CDR3 covers 16 residues. The CDR3 protein is CASSQGRTGYNSPLHF. CDR3 nucleotides: TGTGCCAGCAGCCAGGGTCGGACAGGGTATAATTCACCCCTCCACTTT.

This clone was recorded once. This chain links TRBV11-2 with TRBJ1-6; the match to TRBD1 covers 7 bases. CDR3 length: 15 residues. Germline lookup yields CDR1 SGHAT and CDR2 FQNNGV. Losses at the gene ends were 5 bases for V and 5 bases for J; bases not matched to a gene: 6. The CDR3 region has the DNA TGTGCCAGCAGCGCAAACAGGGGAAATAATTCACCCCTCCACTTT. Translating gives CASSANRGNNSPLHF.

The gene calls are TRBV7-6 and TRBJ1-3, with 8 bases that match TRBD1. This CDR3 region has 19 residues. The J segment lost 1 base and the V segment lost 1 base, leaving 12 bases of the junction unmatched. In germline, CDR1 is SGHVS, CDR2 FNYEAQ. In DNA form, the CDR3 reads TGTGCCAGCAGCTTAGGGGACAGGCGGCGTCCCCAATCTGGAAACACCATATATTTT. Its translation: CASSLGDRRRPQSGNTIYF. Complete variable domain (other parts from reference TRBV7-6 and TRBJ1-3): GAGVSQSPRYKVTKRGQDVALRCDPISGHVSLYWYRQALGQGPEFLTYFNYEAQQDKSGLPNDRFSAERPEGSISTLTIQRTEQRDSAMYRCASSLGDRRRPQSGNTIYFGEGSWLTVV.

This clone was seen a handful of times. The chain couples TRBV7-9 to TRBJ1-6; maybe TRBD1 (5 bases). The CDR3 has 14 amino acids. V was pared by 7 bases and J by 7 bases, with 14 bases between. CDR1 and CDR2 (germline): SEHNR, FQNEAQ (reference sequence). The CDR3 region is CASTRVTDNSPLHF. CDR3 sequence (DNA): TGTGCCAGCACCCGAGTGACAGACAATTCACCCCTCCACTTT.

This clone has a handful of counts. This chain connects TRBV7-9 to TRBJ1-1, with unresolved D. V shed 1 base and J shed 8 bases, with 8 bases lying between them. Germline values: CDR1 SEHNR, CDR2 FQNEAQ (reference sequence). The CDR3 spans 12 residues. Here the CDR3 reads CASSLVPQEAFF. For the CDR3, the DNA is TGTGCCAGCAGCTTAGTTCCCCAAGAAGCTTTCTTT. Full variable domain (outside the CDR3, taken from reference TRBV7-9 and TRBJ1-1): DTGVSQNPRHKITKRGQNVTFRCDPISEHNRLYWYRQTLGQGPEFLTYFQNEAQLEKSRLLSDRFSAERPKGSFSTLEIQRTEQGDSAMYLCASSLVPQEAFFGQGTRLTVV.

This chain connects TRBV7-9 to TRBJ1-2; the match to TRBD1 covers 8 bases. CDR1 and CDR2 (germline): SEHNR, FQNEAQ (reference sequence). With 2 bases clipped from V and 2 bases from J, the junction kept 1 base outside the gene matches. The CDR3 runs 14 residues. CDR3 residues: CASSLRQGNYGYTF. Written as DNA, the CDR3 is TGTGCCAGCAGCTTAAGACAGGGGAACTATGGCTACACCTTC.

The chain couples TRBV29-1 to TRBJ2-7; the D gene is possibly TRBD1 (6 bases). Looked up from germline, CDR1 is SQVTM and CDR2 is ANQGSEA. V was cut by 7 bases and J by 5 bases, with 27 bases left in between. This CDR3 is built from 16 residues. In nucleotides, the CDR3 is TGCAGCGCAATAAAACAGGGACGATTATTAGTCCACGAGCAGTACTTC. Protein sequence: CSAIKQGRLLVHEQYF.

CDR3 nucleotide sequence: TGTGCCAGCAGTCGACGGGGGGGCTTAGATACGCAGTATTTT. Translation gives CASSRRGGLDTQYF. The J gene is TRBJ2-3, the V gene TRBV6-4; TRBD2 matches at 8 bases. Germline CDR1 is MRHNA and CDR2 is SNTAGT. V shed 5 bases, J shed 5 bases, and the junction held 6 bases outside the gene matches. The CDR3 loop spans 14 amino acids.

This chain connects TRBV6-1 to TRBJ2-5, with 8 bases matching TRBD1. Germline CDR1 MNHNS, CDR2 SASEGT. Germline trimming cut 1 base from V and 9 bases from J; bases unmatched to any gene: 4. The CDR3 has 13 residues. The CDR3 loop is CASSEGQGAAQYF. The CDR3 DNA reads TGTGCCAGCAGTGAAGGTCAGGGGGCGGCCCAGTACTTC.

This clone was found a few times. This chain uses TRBV4-1 with TRBJ2-5, with D perhaps matching TRBD2 (6 bases). This CDR3 is 14 amino acids long. V was pared by 3 bases and J by 1 base, with 9 bases between. CDR1 MGHRA and CDR2 YSYEKL come from the germline V gene. CDR3 sequence reads: CASSHGTLQETQYF. The CDR3 nucleotides read TGCGCCAGCAGCCACGGGACTCTCCAAGAGACCCAGTACTTC.